This TCR beta chain was observed in a study of shared clonotypes between healthy human individuals. Study-wide results and caveats: The study generally estimated greater richness for naive than memory subsets.

Those who donated were healthy HIV-negative adults, with no recent acute infections or vaccinations reported. CDR3 length: 19 amino acids. Losses at the gene ends were 3 bases for V and 3 bases for J; bases not matched to a gene: 19. Germline CDR1 reads GTSNPN; CDR2 reads SVGIG (reference sequence). Comments on this clone: Its target is unknown.

TCRdb's table, derived via immunoSEQ multiplex PCR, lists solely in-frame clones and lacks some. The table records roughly 2.5 million clones, over 85% of them present only once. V is TRBV30 and J is TRBJ1-1; 10 bases line up with TRBD1. Sequencing was carried out using naive CD4+ T cells sorted from blood. Stated subset: CD45RA+ positively selected. The origin of this receptor is a man between 18 and 29 years old in good health. The DNA of the CDR3 is TGTGCCTGGAGCCTACTGGGACAGGGGATTTCGCGTAGGGACACTGAAGCTTTCTTT. The encoded protein is CAWSLLGQGISRRDTEAFF. Full variable domain (rest looked up from reference TRBV30 and TRBJ1-1): SQTIHQWPATLVQPVGSPLSLECTVEGTSNPNLYWYRQAAGRGLQLLFYSVGIGQISSEVPQNLSASRPQDRQFILSSKKLLLSDSGFYLCAWSLLGQGISRRDTEAFFGQGTRLTVV.